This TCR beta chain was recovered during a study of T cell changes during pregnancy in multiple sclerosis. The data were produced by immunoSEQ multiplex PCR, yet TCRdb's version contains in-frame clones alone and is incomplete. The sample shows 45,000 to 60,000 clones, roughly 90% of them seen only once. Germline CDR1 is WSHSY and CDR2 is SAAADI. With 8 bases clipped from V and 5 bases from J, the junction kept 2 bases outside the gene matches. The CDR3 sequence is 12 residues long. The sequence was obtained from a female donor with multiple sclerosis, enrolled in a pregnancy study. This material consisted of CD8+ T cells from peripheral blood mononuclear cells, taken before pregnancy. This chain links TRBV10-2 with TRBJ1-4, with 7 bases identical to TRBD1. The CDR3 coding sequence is TGCGCCAGCGAGGGACAGAATGAAAAACTGTTTTTT. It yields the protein CASEGQNEKLFF.